The 18 T cell receptor beta chains reported below all come from one sample, sequenced in a study of blood T cell repertoires in COVID-19. The repertoire was sequenced with immunoSEQ multiplex PCR; TCRdb's copy has only in-frame clones and lacks some. The sample lists under 300,000 clones, about 80% occurring once. Material: peripheral blood. The receptors were gathered from a woman older than 75 with active or convalescent COVID-19.

In DNA form, the CDR3 reads TGTGCCAGCAGTGAAGTTCCGGGAGGGAATTCACCCCTCCACTTT. This encodes CASSEVPGGNSPLHF. The chain links TRBV6-1 to TRBJ1-6, with D uncertain. This CDR3 has 15 amino acids. Looked up from germline, CDR1 is MNHNS and CDR2 is SASEGT. The V gene lost 1 base and the J gene lost 7 bases, with 11 bases spanning the gap.

This chain joins TRBV5-1 and TRBJ1-5, with 8 positions matching TRBD1. V lost 5 bases to trimming and J lost 7 bases; unmatched junction nucleotides: 5. There are 13 residues in the CDR3. The germline V gene has CDR1 SGHRS and CDR2 YFSETQ. The CDR3 coding sequence is TGCGCCAGCAGTCAGGGGGCTGGACAGCCCCAGCATTTT. Translation gives CASSQGAGQPQHF.

The chain has TRBV30 and TRBJ1-2, with TRBD1 identical over 11 bases. The J segment lost 3 bases and the V segment lost 1 base, leaving 4 bases of the junction unmatched. Looked up from germline, CDR1 is GTSNPN and CDR2 is SVGIG (reference sequence). CDR3 length: 15 residues. CDR3 nucleotide sequence: TGTGCCTGGAGTGCAGGGACAGGGGGATACTATGGCTACACCTTC. Translation gives CAWSAGTGGYYGYTF.

The rearrangement joins TRBV5-4 to TRBJ2-1; perhaps TRBD2 as D (5 bases). The CDR3 loop spans 15 amino acids. Trimming pared 4 bases from V and 7 bases from J, leaving 18 bases between. Germline V gene sequence: CDR1 SGHNT, CDR2 YYREEE (reference sequence). The CDR3 nucleotides read TGTGCCAGCAGCCTGGGAGTCGTGATTGTGAATGAGCAGTTCTTC. The encoded protein is CASSLGVVIVNEQFF. The full variable domain, rest sourced from reference TRBV5-4 and TRBJ2-1, is ETGVTQSPTHLIKTRGQQVTLRCSSQSGHNTVSWYQQALGQGPQFIFQYYREEENGRGNFPPRFSGLQFPNYSSELNVNALELDDSALYLCASSLGVVIVNEQFFGPGTRLTVL.

The V and J genes are TRBV5-4 and TRBJ1-1; 8 nucleotides match TRBD1. J lost 4 bases, V lost 1 base, and 0 bases had no gene match. Germline-derived CDR1 and CDR2 are SGHNT and YYREEE (reference sequence). This CDR3 comprises 13 residues. In nucleotides, the CDR3 is TGTGCCAGCAGCTTGACAGGGGGCACTGAAGCTTTCTTT. This encodes CASSLTGGTEAFF. Full variable domain (outside the CDR3, taken from reference TRBV5-4 and TRBJ1-1): ETGVTQSPTHLIKTRGQQVTLRCSSQSGHNTVSWYQQALGQGPQFIFQYYREEENGRGNFPPRFSGLQFPNYSSELNVNALELDDSALYLCASSLTGGTEAFFGQGTRLTVV.

The chain links TRBV6-5 to TRBJ2-7; D not resolved. The V end lost 7 bases, the J end lost 4 bases, and 11 bases lay between the germline ends. The CDR3 contains 12 residues. Germline CDR1 is MNHEY and CDR2 is SVGAGI. Here the CDR3 reads CASTLRWYEQYF. CDR3 nucleotide sequence: TGTGCCAGCACCCTCCGGTGGTACGAGCAGTACTTC.

The chain uses TRBV2 and TRBJ1-1, with D possibly being TRBD1 (5 bases). This CDR3 is 13 amino acids long. Germline V gene data show CDR1 as SNHLY and CDR2 as FYNNEI. The V gene lost 8 bases and the J gene lost 8 bases, with 18 bases spanning the gap. CDR3 DNA: TGTGCCAGCCTCCAATTGTGGCCAGGGGAAGCTTTCTTT. This sequence encodes CASLQLWPGEAFF.

The rearrangement uses TRBV7-8 and TRBJ2-1, with TRBD1 matching over 7 bases. V shed 5 bases and J 7 bases; nucleotides not matched to a gene: 8. CDR3 length: 14 amino acids. CDR1 and CDR2 from the germline V gene are SGHVS and FQNEAQ. The CDR3 region is CASSNDRVTNEQFF. The DNA of the CDR3 is TGTGCCAGCAGCAACGACAGGGTCACGAATGAGCAGTTCTTC.

The V and J genes are TRBV6-5 and TRBJ1-1; 11 bases are a match to TRBD1. This CDR3 has 13 amino acids. V dropped 2 bases and J dropped 10; count of bases not matched to a gene: 3. Germline CDR1 MNHEY, CDR2 SVGAGI. The CDR3 DNA is TGTGCCAGCAGTTACCGGGACAGGGGGGGAGCTTTCTTT. It is translated as CASSYRDRGGAFF.

This chain uses TRBV10-3 with TRBJ1-4, with TRBD1 identical over 10 bases. CDR1 ENHRY and CDR2 SYGVKD come from the germline V gene. The CDR3 extends over 18 amino acids. The ends lost 4 bases at V and 1 base at J; junction bases unmatched: 9. The DNA of the CDR3 is TGTGCCATCAGTGGTAGCCGGGACAGGGGTCTAACTAATGAAAAACTGTTTTTT. Amino acid sequence: CAISGSRDRGLTNEKLFF.

This clone occurred a few times. The genes are TRBV19 and TRBJ2-7, with D possibly matching TRBD1 (5 bases). V was trimmed by 10 bases and J by 5 bases, leaving 15 bases between them. Germline assignment: CDR1 LNHDA and CDR2 SQIVND (reference sequence). This CDR3 region has 12 residues. The CDR3 protein is CATKGAADEQYF. The CDR3 DNA follows: TGTGCCACCAAAGGGGCAGCCGACGAGCAGTACTTC. The full variable domain, its missing parts supplied by reference TRBV19 and TRBJ2-7, is DGGITQSPKYLFRKEGQNVTLSCEQNLNHDAMYWYRQDPGQGLRLIYYSQIVNDFQKGDIAEGYSVSREKKESFPLTVTSAQKNPTAFYLCATKGAADEQYFGPGTRLTVT.

This sequence joins TRBV12-1 and TRBJ1-5; TRBD1 is the table's D call and was not checked against the DNA. TRBV12-1 corresponds to a pseudogene. The CDR3 runs to 14 residues. The DNA of the CDR3 is TGTGCCAGCAGCTACCACAGGGGGAAGCAGCCCCAGCATTTT. Translating it yields CASSYHRGKQPQHF.

J is TRBJ1-1 and V is TRBV18; 10 nucleotides align to TRBD1. V shed 3 bases and J 4 bases; nucleotides not matched to a gene: 5. CDR1 and CDR2 from the germline V gene are KGHSH and LQKENI. The CDR3 has 15 amino acids. DNA for the CDR3: TGTGCCAGCTCACCCGGGAGGACAGGGGGCACTGAAGCTTTCTTT. This translates into CASSPGRTGGTEAFF.

CDR3 nucleotide sequence: TGTGCCTTTCGTAGAGGGATTGGCAATCAGCCCCAGCATTTT. Encoded protein: CAFRRGIGNQPQHF. V and J are TRBV28 and TRBJ1-5; no clear D gene. This CDR3 comprises 14 residues. CDR1 is MDHEN, CDR2 SYDVKM, per germline. Trimming removed 11 bases from V and 2 bases from J, with 16 bases in between.

The CDR3 nucleotides read TGTGCCATCAGTAACGGGATTAGCACAGATACGCAGTATTTT. Encoded protein: CAISNGISTDTQYF. This chain uses TRBV10-3 with TRBJ2-3; maybe TRBD2 (5 bases). The germline V and J ends were trimmed by 5 bases and 0 bases, with 9 bases remaining between them. CDR1 and CDR2 from the germline V gene are ENHRY and SYGVKD. The CDR3 runs 14 residues.

This clone has a single count. The CDR3 DNA is TGCGCCAGCAGCTTACATCCAGGGTCCACCGGGGAGCTGTTTTTT. Translation gives CASSLHPGSTGELFF. The chain combines TRBV5-1 with TRBJ2-2; a possible D gene is TRBD1 (5 bases). Trimming stripped 2 bases from V and 4 bases from J, with 12 bases between. Per the germline V gene, CDR1 is SGHRS and CDR2 is YFSETQ. This CDR3 has 15 residues.

A word on this clone: Other DNA sequences of this sample code for an identical CDR3. The CDR3 reads CSASPGSYEQYF. For the CDR3, the DNA is TGCAGTGCTAGTCCAGGCTCCTACGAGCAGTACTTC. The rearrangement joins TRBV20-1 to TRBJ2-7; D unclear. Germline V gives CDR1 DFQATT, CDR2 SNEGSKA (reference sequence). V gave up 3 bases and J gave up 0 bases, with 6 bases separating them. This CDR3 has 12 amino acids.

The chain recombines TRBV28 with TRBJ2-1; TRBD1 aligns across 7 bases. There are 11 residues in the CDR3. The J segment lost 9 bases and the V segment lost 8 bases, leaving 4 bases of the junction unmatched. CDR1 and CDR2 (germline): MDHEN, SYDVKM. This CDR3 reads CASRRDSEQFF. For the CDR3, the DNA is TGTGCCAGCCGAAGGGACAGTGAGCAGTTCTTC.